The T cell receptor (beta chain) described here comes from a study of T cell changes during pregnancy in multiple sclerosis. The length of the CDR3 is 15 residues. Germline-derived CDR1 and CDR2 are MNHEY and SMNVEV (reference sequence). Trimming at V came to 4 bases and at J to 4 bases, leaving 3 bases not matched to a gene. The assay was immunoSEQ multiplex PCR, and TCRdb's table has in-frame clones only and misses some. Altogether some 56,000 clones are present, roughly 92% being singletons, with the ten largest covering 2.5% to 3%. The origin of this receptor is a female donor in good health, enrolled as a control in a pregnancy study. The chain employs TRBV27 and TRBJ1-6; 8 nucleotides match TRBD1. Sequencing was performed on peripheral blood, taken in the third trimester of pregnancy. CDR3 nucleotide sequence: TGTGCCAGCAGTTGGCGGACAGGGTATAATTCACCCCTCCACTTT. Translation gives CASSWRTGYNSPLHF.